The 7 T cell receptor beta chains presented below share a single source sample, sequenced in a study of blood T cell repertoires in COVID-19. Assay used: immunoSEQ multiplex PCR; TCRdb lists only in-frame clones, some missing. The sample lists 130,000 or so clones, 85% to 90% occurring once. Input material: peripheral blood. These receptors originate from a man between 65 and 85 years old with active COVID-19.

Here the CDR3 reads CASSRGGSTTDTQYF. CDR3 nucleotides: TGCGCCAGCAGCCGGGGCGGGAGCACGACAGATACGCAGTATTTT. V and J are TRBV4-1 and TRBJ2-3, with TRBD2 matching over 7 bases. V lost 4 bases to trimming and J lost 3 bases; unmatched junction nucleotides: 7. This CDR3 has 15 amino acids. Germline V gene data show CDR1 as MGHRA and CDR2 as YSYEKL.

The chain combines TRBV5-6 with TRBJ2-3; 8 bases are a match to TRBD1. The CDR3 is made up of 14 amino acids. V lost 5 bases, J lost 2 bases, and 4 bases stayed unmatched. CDR1 and CDR2 from the germline V gene are SGHDT and YYEEEE. The CDR3 nucleotides read TGTGCCAGCAGACGACAGGGGAACACAGATACGCAGTATTTT. Its translation is CASRRQGNTDTQYF.

V gene TRBV18 combines with J gene TRBJ2-7; 9 nucleotides align to TRBD1. The junction had 10 bases not matched to a gene; V was cut back by 2 bases and J by 2 bases. The germline gives CDR1 KGHSH, CDR2 LQKENI. This CDR3 comprises 17 residues. In DNA, the CDR3 is TGTGCCAGCTCACCAGCTGCAACCGGGACAGGGACCTACGAGCAGTACTTC. Translating it yields CASSPAATGTGTYEQYF.

CDR3 nucleotide sequence: TGTGCCAGCAACCAGGGTGTAAACGAGCAGTACTTC. Translating gives CASNQGVNEQYF. The rearrangement links TRBV6-1 to TRBJ2-7, with D perhaps matching TRBD1 (5 bases). Deletions cut 7 bases from V and 5 bases from J, with 12 bases between. Germline loops: CDR1 MNHNS, CDR2 SASEGT. The CDR3 is 12 residues long.

The V call is TRBV19, the J call TRBJ2-7; no reliable D call. Trimming removed 1 base at V and 5 bases at J, with 12 bases between. The CDR3 is 14 residues long. Looked up from germline, CDR1 is LNHDA and CDR2 is SQIVND (reference sequence). The CDR3 region is CASSIVPKSDEQYF. The CDR3 DNA sequence: TGTGCCAGTAGTATAGTCCCCAAGTCGGACGAGCAGTACTTC. Full variable domain (rest looked up from reference TRBV19 and TRBJ2-7): DGGITQSPKYLFRKEGQNVTLSCEQNLNHDAMYWYRQDPGQGLRLIYYSQIVNDFQKGDIAEGYSVSREKKESFPLTVTSAQKNPTAFYLCASSIVPKSDEQYFGPGTRLTVT.

The gene calls are TRBV7-9 and TRBJ2-1, with 16 bases identical to TRBD2. Germline values: CDR1 SEHNR, CDR2 FQNEAQ (reference sequence). V was clipped by 5 bases and J by 9 bases; unmatched bases: 10. The CDR3 totals 17 residues. The CDR3 protein is CASSPGTSGRGYREQFF. CDR3 DNA: TGTGCCAGCAGCCCTGGGACTAGCGGGAGGGGCTACCGTGAGCAGTTCTTC.

The chain uses TRBV15 and TRBJ2-7; TRBD2 might be the D (6 bases). V lost 3 bases and J lost 3, with 12 bases in between. Germline V CDR1 and CDR2: LNHNV, YYDKDF (reference sequence). The CDR3 has 14 residues. The CDR3 region has the DNA TGTGCCACCAGCAGTGGGAGGATGGACTACGAGCAGTACTTC. As protein: CATSSGRMDYEQYF.